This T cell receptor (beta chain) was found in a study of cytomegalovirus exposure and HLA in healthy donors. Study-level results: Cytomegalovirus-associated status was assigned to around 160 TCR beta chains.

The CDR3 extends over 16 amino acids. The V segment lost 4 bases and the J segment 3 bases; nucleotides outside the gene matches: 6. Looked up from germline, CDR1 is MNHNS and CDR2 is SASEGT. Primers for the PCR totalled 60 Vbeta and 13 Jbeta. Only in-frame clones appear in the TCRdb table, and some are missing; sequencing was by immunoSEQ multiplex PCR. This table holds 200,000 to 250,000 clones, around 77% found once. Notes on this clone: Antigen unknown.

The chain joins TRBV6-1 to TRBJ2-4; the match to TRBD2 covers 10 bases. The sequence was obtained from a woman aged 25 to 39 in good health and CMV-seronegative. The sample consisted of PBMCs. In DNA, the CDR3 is TGTGCCAGCAGTGGATGGACTAGCGGAAGCAAAAACATTCAGTACTTC. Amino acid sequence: CASSGWTSGSKNIQYF.